A single sample gave rise to the 31 T cell receptor beta chains below, sequenced in a study of T cell changes during pregnancy in multiple sclerosis. Clones were read by immunoSEQ multiplex PCR, and TCRdb kept only the in-frame ones, dropping some. The sample consists of about 38,000 clones, 75% to 95% of them appearing once. The sequences come from CD8+ T cells from peripheral blood mononuclear cells, collected after pregnancy. The source is a female donor with multiple sclerosis, enrolled in a pregnancy study.

V and J are TRBV9 and TRBJ2-7; TRBD1 agrees at 7 bases. This CDR3 region has 14 residues. Trimming at V came to 2 bases and at J to 4 bases, leaving 6 bases not matched to a gene. Germline V gene lookup returns CDR1 SGDLS and CDR2 YYNGEE. The CDR3 region is CASSVRGGLYEQYF. The CDR3 bases are TGTGCCAGCAGCGTTAGAGGGGGCCTATACGAGCAGTACTTC.

The chain recombines TRBV2 with TRBJ2-3, with a tentative D call TRBD2 (7 bases). Per the germline V gene, CDR1 is SNHLY and CDR2 is FYNNEI. The CDR3 spans 16 residues. V dropped 4 bases and J dropped 3 bases, with 17 bases sitting between them. Here the CDR3 DNA reads TGTGCCAGCAGTGGGATGGCGGGGGCGGGGACAGATACGCAGTATTTT. This sequence encodes CASSGMAGAGTDTQYF.

V gene TRBV21-1 combines with J gene TRBJ2-2; the table's D gene call, TRBD1, was not cross checked with the DNA. TRBV21-1 constitutes a pseudogene. There are 18 residues in the CDR3. The CDR3 DNA sequence: TGTGCCAGCAGCAAAATTGTTCAGGGGGCCGCGAACACCGGGGAGCTGTTTTTT. Its protein is CASSKIVQGAANTGELFF.

The chain is built from TRBV7-2 and TRBJ1-2, with TRBD1 matching over 9 bases. Germline V lookup: CDR1 SGHTA, CDR2 FQGNSA. The CDR3 loop spans 13 amino acids. V shed 5 bases, J shed 7 bases, and the junction held 5 bases outside the gene matches. The CDR3 DNA reads TGTGCCAGCAGCCCACAGGGGGCCGCTGGCTACACCTTC. Protein product: CASSPQGAAGYTF.

The V and J genes are TRBV4-1 and TRBJ2-7, with 9 nucleotides matching TRBD1. CDR1 and CDR2 (germline): MGHRA, YSYEKL. This CDR3 has 16 amino acids. J lost 10 bases, V lost 1 base, and 14 bases had no gene match. CDR3 coding DNA: TGCGCCAGCAGCCAAGTGTCGGACAGGGGAAGTCGGGAACAGTACTTC. It encodes CASSQVSDRGSREQYF.

V and J are TRBV7-9 and TRBJ2-3, with 13 positions matching TRBD2. The germline CDR1 and CDR2 sequences are SEHNR and FQNEAQ (reference sequence). V trimming: 3 bases; J trimming: 2 bases; junction bases outside the gene matches: 5. The CDR3 consists of 17 residues. The CDR3 coding sequence is TGTGCCAGCAGCTTGCCCGGACTAGCGGGGGACACAGATACGCAGTATTTT. Translated: CASSLPGLAGDTDTQYF.

V and J are TRBV30 and TRBJ2-3, with D possibly matching TRBD1 (6 bases). CDR1 is GTSNPN, CDR2 SVGIG, per germline (reference sequence). V was trimmed by 5 bases and J by 4 bases, leaving 22 bases between them. The CDR3 sequence is 16 residues long. CDR3 in amino acids: CAWGSGASIGADTQYF. DNA for the CDR3: TGTGCCTGGGGTTCAGGGGCCTCCATAGGGGCAGATACGCAGTATTTT. The whole variable domain, filled in from reference TRBV30 and TRBJ2-3, reads SQTIHQWPATLVQPVGSPLSLECTVEGTSNPNLYWYRQAAGRGLQLLFYSVGIGQISSEVPQNLSASRPQDRQFILSSKKLLLSDSGFYLCAWGSGASIGADTQYFGPGTRLTVL.

The V gene is TRBV14, the J gene TRBJ2-7; 7 nucleotides align to TRBD1. Germline-derived CDR1 and CDR2 are SGHDN and FVKESK. The CDR3 consists of 18 residues. V shed 2 bases, J shed 3 bases, and the junction held 16 bases outside the gene matches. The CDR3 sequence: CASSQSLRDSNRFYEQYF. The CDR3 region has the DNA TGTGCCAGCAGCCAAAGTCTCCGGGACAGCAACAGATTCTACGAGCAGTACTTC.

The genes are TRBV5-5 and TRBJ1-6; D might be TRBD1 (5 bases). V lost 7 bases to trimming and J lost 5 bases, with 13 bases between them. Germline V gives CDR1 SGHKS, CDR2 YYEKEE (reference sequence). The CDR3 contains 14 residues. DNA for the CDR3: TGTGCCAGCGGTTGGGGGGTCAATAATTCACCCCTCCACTTT. Translating it yields CASGWGVNNSPLHF.

The rearrangement joins TRBV12-5 to TRBJ2-1, with D possibly being TRBD1 (6 bases). This CDR3 comprises 13 residues. Germline lookup yields CDR1 LGHNT and CDR2 FRNRAP. V lost 1 base and J 10 bases, leaving 11 bases between the germline ends. CDR3 coding DNA: TGTGCTAGTGGTTTGGACAGGGCCCAAGAGCAGTTCTTC. This sequence encodes CASGLDRAQEQFF.

The V and J genes are TRBV25-1 and TRBJ1-1; 7 nucleotides line up with TRBD1. This CDR3 contains 14 residues. Germline CDR1 MGHDK, CDR2 SYGVNS. J lost 2 bases, V lost 4 bases, and 4 bases had no gene match. The CDR3 loop is CASSGQGFNTEAFF. CDR3 DNA sequence: TGTGCCAGCAGTGGACAGGGTTTTAACACTGAAGCTTTCTTT.

This chain links TRBV10-1 with TRBJ1-2; no clear D gene. The CDR3 spans 13 residues. The V end lost 5 bases, the J end lost 5 bases, and 12 bases lay between the germline ends. Looked up from germline, CDR1 is WNHNN and CDR2 is SYGVQD (reference sequence). The DNA of the CDR3 is TGCGCCAGCAGTACCGGTACAGTGTATGGCTACACCTTC. Translated: CASSTGTVYGYTF.

The chain joins TRBV14 to TRBJ1-6; the D is unclear. The germline V gene encodes CDR1 SGHDN and CDR2 FVKESK. Between the trimmed V and J ends, which lost 4 bases and 6 bases, there was a span of 7 bases. CDR3 size: 13 residues. As DNA, the CDR3 is TGTGCCAGCAGCCGACTCCTTAATTCACCCCTCCACTTT. Translating gives CASSRLLNSPLHF.

This clone came up once. The chain carries TRBV7-3 and TRBJ1-1; 7 nucleotides align to TRBD1. V was pared by 5 bases and J by 4 bases, with 4 bases of the junction left unmatched. This CDR3 has 13 amino acids. The germline gives CDR1 SGHTA, CDR2 FQGTGA. The CDR3 coding sequence is TGTGCCAGCAGCGAACGGGACAGCACTGAAGCTTTCTTT. Translating gives CASSERDSTEAFF.

V and J are TRBV11-2 and TRBJ2-3; D call uncertain. Trimming removed 1 base at V and 4 bases at J, with 9 bases between. Germline loops: CDR1 SGHAT, CDR2 FQNNGV. This CDR3 is 14 amino acids long. This CDR3 is CASSLVYFSDTQYF. Here the CDR3 DNA reads TGTGCCAGCAGCTTAGTATACTTTTCAGATACGCAGTATTTT.

The CDR3 loop is CATSRDRGLGQPQHF. The CDR3 DNA reads as TGTGCCACCAGCAGAGATAGGGGGCTAGGACAGCCCCAGCATTTT. The chain joins TRBV15 to TRBJ1-5; TRBD1 matches 7 bases. V gave up 0 bases and J gave up 7 bases; unmatched junction bases: 6. The CDR3 loop spans 15 amino acids. The germline V gene encodes CDR1 LNHNV and CDR2 YYDKDF (reference sequence).

This chain links TRBV7-7 with TRBJ2-1, with TRBD2 matching over 7 bases. J gave up 0 bases and V 2 bases, and 13 bases lay outside the gene matches. Germline V gene data show CDR1 as SSHAT and CDR2 as FNYEAQ (reference sequence). The length of the CDR3 is 19 residues. The CDR3 spells CASSLLPAWRGSSYNEQFF. In DNA, the CDR3 is TGTGCCAGCAGCTTACTTCCGGCTTGGCGGGGGAGCTCCTACAATGAGCAGTTCTTC.

This clone was found a few times. This rearrangement joins TRBV6-5 to TRBJ2-1, with a possible D match to TRBD2 (6 bases). With 6 bases removed from V and 5 bases from J, the gap between germline ends came to 17 bases. Germline V gene lookup returns CDR1 MNHEY and CDR2 SVGAGI. This CDR3 has 15 amino acids. In DNA form, the CDR3 reads TGTGCCAGCAGCCCTCGACTAGGGGTTAACAATGAGCAGTTCTTC. Its protein is CASSPRLGVNNEQFF.

This clone was counted only a few times. The rearrangement joins TRBV11-2 to TRBJ2-2, with no clear D. Germline V gives CDR1 SGHAT, CDR2 FQNNGV. The CDR3 has 16 amino acids. V was trimmed by 6 bases and J by 1 base, leaving 15 bases between them. For the CDR3, the DNA is TGTGCCAGCAGGCTCCTCCAGTCAGGGAACACCGGGGAGCTGTTTTTT. Translation: CASRLLQSGNTGELFF.

This clone appeared once. This sequence joins TRBV7-6 and TRBJ1-4; 10 bases are shared with TRBD1. Germline V CDR1 and CDR2: SGHVS, FNYEAQ. After removal of 3 bases from V and 7 bases from J, the junction contained 14 bases not matched to a gene. This CDR3 spans 18 amino acids. CDR3 nucleotide sequence: TGTGCCAGCAGCTTGTGGGACAGGGGTTTGTCTGAAGGTGAAAAACTGTTTTTT. It translates to CASSLWDRGLSEGEKLFF.

This chain joins TRBV5-1 and TRBJ1-1; 9 bases are shared with TRBD1. CDR1 is SGHRS and CDR2 is YFSETQ in the germline V gene. The CDR3 spans 15 residues. The V segment lost 3 bases and the J segment 1 base; nucleotides outside the gene matches: 4. The CDR3 protein is CASSWDRAQNTEAFF. DNA for the CDR3: TGCGCCAGCAGCTGGGACAGGGCACAGAACACTGAAGCTTTCTTT.

This clone was seen a single time. CDR3 sequence: CASRATSRGEKLFF. The CDR3 nucleotides read TGTGCAAGTCGCGCGACTTCCCGGGGAGAAAAACTGTTTTTT. The chain employs TRBV12-2 and TRBJ1-4. TRBV12-2 counts as a pseudogene. The CDR3 totals 14 residues.

The CDR3: CASSWGTGDTEAFF. Here the CDR3 DNA reads TGTGCCAGCAGCTGGGGGACAGGCGACACTGAAGCTTTCTTT. The chain links TRBV5-4 to TRBJ1-1; 8 bases agree with TRBD1. Germline CDR1 reads SGHNT; CDR2 reads YYREEE (reference sequence). The CDR3 is 14 amino acids. Trimming cost V 3 bases and J 3 bases; bases outside gene matches: 4.

The rearrangement uses TRBV5-5 and TRBJ1-6, with 7 bases identical to TRBD1. V lost 0 bases, J lost 8 bases, and 8 bases stayed unmatched. This CDR3 comprises 16 residues. The germline V gene has CDR1 SGHKS and CDR2 YYEKEE (reference sequence). CDR3 DNA: TGTGCCAGCAGCTTGGGATCCGGGACAGAGGATTCACCCCTCCACTTT. Its protein product is CASSLGSGTEDSPLHF.

The chain has TRBV2 and TRBJ1-1, with 7 positions matching TRBD1. This CDR3 region has 13 residues. Germline CDR1 is SNHLY and CDR2 is FYNNEI. V lost 9 bases, J lost 0 bases, and 4 bases stayed unmatched. The CDR3 is CASTGQLNTEAFF. The DNA for the CDR3 is TGTGCCAGTACGGGACAGTTGAACACTGAAGCTTTCTTT.

V is TRBV7-2 and J is TRBJ2-1; D is undetermined. Germline CDR1 SGHTA, CDR2 FQGNSA. The CDR3 consists of 13 residues. Trimming stripped 5 bases from V and 10 bases from J, with 15 bases between. CDR3 sequence: CASSPRSIHEQFF. The CDR3 DNA sequence: TGTGCCAGCAGCCCGCGGTCCATACACGAGCAGTTCTTC.

The chain has TRBV29-1 and TRBJ1-1, with D unresolved. The germline V gene has CDR1 SQVTM and CDR2 ANQGSEA. The germline V and J ends were trimmed by 1 base and 10 bases, with 7 bases remaining between them. This CDR3 spans 10 amino acids. CDR3 sequence (DNA): TGCAGCGTTGAAGGAGGGCGAGCTTTCTTT. It encodes CSVEGGRAFF.

In this sample, this clone turned up once. This CDR3 reads CASSPGTGGGTEAFF. In DNA, the CDR3 is TGTGCCAGCAGCCCGGGGACAGGGGGTGGGACTGAAGCTTTCTTT. The chain combines TRBV5-6 with TRBJ1-1; 11 bases fit TRBD1. V was pared by 4 bases and J by 5 bases, with 7 bases of the junction left unmatched. Per germline, CDR1 SGHDT and CDR2 YYEEEE. The CDR3 totals 15 residues.

This chain links TRBV7-8 with TRBJ2-7, with TRBD2 matching 8 bases. Germline CDR1 and CDR2: SGHVS and FQNEAQ. The CDR3 extends over 14 amino acids. With 5 bases clipped from V and 6 bases from J, the junction kept 9 bases outside the gene matches. Here the CDR3 DNA reads TGTGCCAGCAGCCAACTCACTAGCGGCGCCGAGCAGTACTTC. Protein sequence: CASSQLTSGAEQYF. The variable domain in full, with the rest retrieved from reference TRBV7-8 and TRBJ2-7, is GAGVSQSPRYKVAKRGQDVALRCDPISGHVSLFWYQQALGQGPEFLTYFQNEAQLDKSGLPSDRFFAERPEGSVSTLKIQRTQQEDSAVYLCASSQLTSGAEQYFGPGTRLTVT.

CDR3 region: CASSGGTSGKQFF. Here the CDR3 DNA reads TGTGCCAGCAGCGGAGGGACTAGCGGAAAGCAGTTCTTC. The genes are TRBV9 and TRBJ2-1; 11 bases agree with TRBD2. V shed 3 bases and J 11 bases; nucleotides not matched to a gene: 4. Germline V gene sequence: CDR1 SGDLS, CDR2 YYNGEE. There are 13 residues in the CDR3.

This clone was counted a single time. One end of the junction fails to match germline, which may point to a read error. This sequence joins TRBV9 and TRBJ2-4; 14 bases agree with TRBD2. Germline-derived CDR1 and CDR2 are SGDLS and YYNGEE. The CDR3 loop spans 14 amino acids. The CDR3, as DNA: TGTGCCAGCAGCGCCGGACTAGCGGGGGGAGACTCCCTCTTC. It codes for CASSAGLAGGDSLF.